The clone carrying this T cell receptor (beta chain) appeared once. Its antigen is unknown. The DNA is left out, because the CDR3 cannot be placed on it with certainty; the CDR3 is given as TCRdb lists it. The time point was: pretreatment peripheral blood. This entry comes from a study of PD-L1 blockade in urothelial cancer. Study details: Patients commenced intravenous atezolizumab, 1,200 mg every 3 weeks, around 2014. Investigators checked blood 3 weeks (second dose) and 6 weeks after treatment start. Study-level points and caveats: At 3 weeks on treatment, tumor-associated clones expanded more with durable benefit.

The table came from immunoSEQ multiplex PCR; TCRdb's copy has only in-frame clones and leaves some out. The sample lists under 80,000 clones; roughly 76% were seen once. Sequences were derived from PBMCs, sampled around atezolizumab (anti-PD-L1) treatment. The sequence was obtained from a man between 65 and 79 years old with urothelial cancer.

The CDR3 region is CASILDRVRTEAFF. The chain joins TRBV2 to TRBJ1-1; TRBD1 was called by the table and not checked on the DNA. In germline, CDR1 is SNHLY, CDR2 FYNNEI. The CDR3 is 14 residues long, counting both termini.